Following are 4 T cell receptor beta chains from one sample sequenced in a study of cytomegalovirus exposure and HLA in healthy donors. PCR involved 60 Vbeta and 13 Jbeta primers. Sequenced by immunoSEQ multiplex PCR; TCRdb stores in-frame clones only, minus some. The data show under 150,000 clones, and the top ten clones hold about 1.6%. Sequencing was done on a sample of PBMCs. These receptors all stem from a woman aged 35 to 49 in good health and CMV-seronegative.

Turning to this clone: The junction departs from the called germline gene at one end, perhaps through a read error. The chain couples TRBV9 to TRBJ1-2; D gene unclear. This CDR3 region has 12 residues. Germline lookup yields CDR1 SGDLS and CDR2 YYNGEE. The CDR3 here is CASSVGYGEPSF. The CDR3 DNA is TGTGCCAGCAGCGTAGGATACGGGGAGCCTTCCTTC.

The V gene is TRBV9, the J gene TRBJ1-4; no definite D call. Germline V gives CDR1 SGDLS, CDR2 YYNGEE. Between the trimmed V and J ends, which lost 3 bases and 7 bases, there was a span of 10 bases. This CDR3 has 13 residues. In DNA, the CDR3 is TGTGCCAGCAGCGGCCAGGCCGGTGAAAAACTGTTTTTT. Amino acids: CASSGQAGEKLFF.

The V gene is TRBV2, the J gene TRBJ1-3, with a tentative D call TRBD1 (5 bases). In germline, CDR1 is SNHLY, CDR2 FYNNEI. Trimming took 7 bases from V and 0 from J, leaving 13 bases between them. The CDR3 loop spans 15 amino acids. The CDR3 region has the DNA TGTGCCAGCACACGGGCGGGGGGCTCTGGAAACACCATATATTTT. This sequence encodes CASTRAGGSGNTIYF.

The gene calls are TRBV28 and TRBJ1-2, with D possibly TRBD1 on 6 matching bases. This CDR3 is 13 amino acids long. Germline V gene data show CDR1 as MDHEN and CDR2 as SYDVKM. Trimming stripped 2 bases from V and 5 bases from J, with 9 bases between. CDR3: CASSLGTFYGYTF. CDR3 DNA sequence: TGTGCCAGCAGTTTAGGGACATTTTATGGCTACACCTTC.